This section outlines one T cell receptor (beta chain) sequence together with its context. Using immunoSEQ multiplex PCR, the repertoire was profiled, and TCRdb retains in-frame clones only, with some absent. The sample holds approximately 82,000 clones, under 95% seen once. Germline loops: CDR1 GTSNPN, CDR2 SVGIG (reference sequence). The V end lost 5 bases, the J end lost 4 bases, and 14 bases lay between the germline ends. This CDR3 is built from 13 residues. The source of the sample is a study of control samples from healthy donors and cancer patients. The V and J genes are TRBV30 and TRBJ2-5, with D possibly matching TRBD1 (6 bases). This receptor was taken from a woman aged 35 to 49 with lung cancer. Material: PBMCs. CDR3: CAWGLTGAETQYF. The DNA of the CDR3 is TGTGCCTGGGGCCTGACAGGAGCAGAGACCCAGTACTTC.